Listed below are T cell receptor beta chains from one sample, sequenced in a study of shared clonotypes between healthy human individuals. TCRdb's copy holds only in-frame clones and misses some; the assay was immunoSEQ multiplex PCR. Of millions of clones listed, over 85% are singletons. Sequenced sample: naive CD8+ T cells sorted from blood. These receptors were collected from a man younger than 35 in good health. CDR3s include the opening cysteine and the closing phenylalanine or tryptophan. The D gene is left open where the match is weak. Expanded clones get a size class; other rows say once, few or many, or leave the size out.

J	size	D	V	DNA	CDR3
TRBJ1-3	-	-	TRBV10-3	TGTGCCATCACTCAAGGGGGGGGGCATACTGGAAACACCATATATTTT	CAITQGGGHTGNTIYF
TRBJ2-7	-	-	TRBV5-4	TGTGCCAGCAGCACGGACGAGTACTACGAGCAGTACTTC	CASSTDEYYEQYF
TRBJ2-7	-	-	TRBV2	TGTGCCAGCAGTGACTCCTACGAGCAGTACTTC	CASSDSYEQYF
TRBJ2-1	-	-	TRBV7-8	TGTGCCAGCAGCTTAGTGCGCCCGAGGGAGGGGGGATACAATGAGCAGTTCTTC	CASSLVRPREGGYNEQFF
TRBJ2-7	-	-	TRBV11-2	TGTGCCAGCAGCTTAGCAGGACTGATGACCTACGAGCAGTACTTC	CASSLAGLMTYEQYF
TRBJ2-6	-	-	TRBV13	TGTGCCAGCAGTCCACTAGTTGGTGGGGCCAACGTCCTGACTTTC	CASSPLVGGANVLTF
TRBJ2-2	once	TRBD2	TRBV4-3	TGCGCCAGCAGCCAAGAGTTAGCGGGAGAGTACGGGGAGCTGTTTTTT	CASSQELAGEYGELFF
TRBJ1-2	-	-	TRBV10-1	TGCGCCAGCAGTGAAACCACCGGGACATCCGACTATGGCTACACCTTC	CASSETTGTSDYGYTF
TRBJ1-1	-	-	TRBV29-1	TGCAGCGTTGAAGATCTTGAGGGCCTGAACACTGAAGCTTTCTTT	CSVEDLEGLNTEAFF
TRBJ2-5	-	TRBD1	TRBV27	TGTGCCAGCAGTCTGGGGACAGGGAGCGGCCCACAAGAGACCCAGTACTTC	CASSLGTGSGPQETQYF
TRBJ2-7	few	-	TRBV29-1	TGCAGCGTTGAAGATACCTACGAGCAGTACTTC	CSVEDTYEQYF
TRBJ1-1	-	-	TRBV9	TGTGCCAGCAGCGGACAGGACGGACTGAACACTGAAGCTTTCTTT	CASSGQDGLNTEAFF
TRBJ2-2	-	-	TRBV10-3	TGTGCCATCAGGAGCACCCTCCAGGGCACCGGGGAGCTGTTTTTT	CAIRSTLQGTGELFF
TRBJ1-2	once	-	TRBV9	TGTGCCAGCAGCGGAACCAGGGTTGCTGGCTACACCTTC	CASSGTRVAGYTF
TRBJ2-7	-	-	TRBV30	TGTGCCTGGAGTATGGGGCGCTCCTACGAGCAGTACTTC	CAWSMGRSYEQYF
TRBJ2-7	-	TRBD1	TRBV4-1	TGCGCCAGCAGCCAGGCTGGGACAGGGGCCTCCTACGAGCAGTACTTC	CASSQAGTGASYEQYF
TRBJ2-2	-	TRBD2	TRBV4-1	TGCGCCAGCAGCCAATTTCCTAGCGGGAACACCGGGGAGCTGTTTTTT	CASSQFPSGNTGELFF
TRBJ2-7	-	TRBD2	TRBV27	TGTGCCAGCAGTCCTCGAGGGACTAGCGGCTCCCTAGTCCCCTACGAGCAGTACTTC	CASSPRGTSGSLVPYEQYF
TRBJ2-7	-	TRBD1	TRBV7-2	TGTGCCAGCAGCTCCTCACCGGGACAGGGCTCCTACGAGCAGTACTTC	CASSSSPGQGSYEQYF
TRBJ2-6	-	TRBD1	TRBV29-1	TGCAGCGTATTTCAGGGGGAATGGGCCAACGTCCTGACTTTC	CSVFQGEWANVLTF
TRBJ2-7	-	TRBD2	TRBV28	TGTGCCAGCAGTCCGGAAAGCGGGGGGGCGTACGAGCAGTACTTC	CASSPESGGAYEQYF
TRBJ2-1	-	-	TRBV15	TGTGCCACCAGCAGAGATCAACCCAACAATGAGCAGTTCTTC	CATSRDQPNNEQFF
TRBJ1-1	-	-	TRBV7-9	TGTGCCAGCAGCGCACTGACGGGCTCCTACACTGAAGCTTTCTTT	CASSALTGSYTEAFF
TRBJ2-7	-	-	TRBV5-4	TGTGCCAGCAGTTTTGGTAACTACGAGCAGTACTTC	CASSFGNYEQYF
TRBJ2-7	once	TRBD2	TRBV18	TGTGCCAGCTCACCTGCCGCTAGCGGAGATTACGAGCAGTACTTC	CASSPAASGDYEQYF
TRBJ2-7	-	-	TRBV5-6	TGTGCCAGCAGCTTGGGGCAGGGCGGCTACGAGCAGTACTTC	CASSLGQGGYEQYF
TRBJ2-2	-	-	TRBV19	TGTGCCAGTAGTGACCCTAGCAGGAACGGCGGGGAGCTGTTTTTT	CASSDPSRNGGELFF
TRBJ2-1	once	TRBD1	TRBV2	TGTGCCAGCAGTGAAAGTTGGGACAGGGAGTACAATGAGCAGTTCTTC	CASSESWDREYNEQFF